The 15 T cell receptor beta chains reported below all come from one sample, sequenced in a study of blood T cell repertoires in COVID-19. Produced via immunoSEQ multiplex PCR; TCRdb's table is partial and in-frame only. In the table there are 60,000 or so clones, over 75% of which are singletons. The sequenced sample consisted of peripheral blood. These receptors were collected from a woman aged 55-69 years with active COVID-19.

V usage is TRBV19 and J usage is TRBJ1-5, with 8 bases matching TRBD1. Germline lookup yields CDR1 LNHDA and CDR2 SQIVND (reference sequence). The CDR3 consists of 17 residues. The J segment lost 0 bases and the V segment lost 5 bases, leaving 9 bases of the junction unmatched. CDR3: CASSFGQGGFSNQPQHF. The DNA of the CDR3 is TGTGCCAGTAGTTTCGGACAGGGAGGTTTTAGCAATCAGCCCCAGCATTTT.

The CDR3 nucleotides are TGTGCCAGCAGCTTAGCTCAGGGGGAGCTGTTTTTT. This codes for CASSLAQGELFF. The rearrangement uses TRBV7-2 and TRBJ2-2; D is unresolved. V lost 0 bases to trimming and J lost 8 bases, with 4 bases between them. This CDR3 comprises 12 residues. CDR1 and CDR2 from the germline V gene are SGHTA and FQGNSA. Combining the CDR3 with reference TRBV7-2 and TRBJ2-2 gives the whole variable domain GAGVSQSPSNKVTEKGKDVELRCDPISGHTALYWYRQSLGQGLEFLIYFQGNSAPDKSGLPSDRFSAERTGGSVSTLTIQRTQQEDSAVYLCASSLAQGELFFGEGSRLTVL.

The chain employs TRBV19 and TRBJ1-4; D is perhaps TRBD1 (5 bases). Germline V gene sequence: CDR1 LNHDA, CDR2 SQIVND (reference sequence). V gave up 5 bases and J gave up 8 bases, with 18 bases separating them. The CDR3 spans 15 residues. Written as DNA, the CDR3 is TGTGCCAGTAGTCAAGACCCTCAGGGATACGAAAAACTGTTTTTT. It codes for CASSQDPQGYEKLFF.

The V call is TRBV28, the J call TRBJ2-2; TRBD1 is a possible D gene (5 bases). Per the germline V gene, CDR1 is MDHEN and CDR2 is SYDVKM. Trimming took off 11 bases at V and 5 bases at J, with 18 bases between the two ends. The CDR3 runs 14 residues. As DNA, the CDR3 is TGTGCCGGTCAATCAGGGATAGTAACCGGGGAGCTGTTTTTT. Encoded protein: CAGQSGIVTGELFF.

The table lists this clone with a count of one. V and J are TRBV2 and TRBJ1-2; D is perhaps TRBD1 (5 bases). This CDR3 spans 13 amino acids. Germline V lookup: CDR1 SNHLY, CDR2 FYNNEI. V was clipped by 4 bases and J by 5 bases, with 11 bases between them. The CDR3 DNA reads TGTGCCAGCAGTGCAGACAGTTCTTATGGCTACACCTTC. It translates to CASSADSSYGYTF.

The CDR3, as DNA: TGTGCCAGCAGTTACTTGGGAGGGTCTGGGGCCAACGTCCTGACTTTC. Translated: CASSYLGGSGANVLTF. The chain combines TRBV6-2 or TRBV6-3 with TRBJ2-6; 7 bases are a match to TRBD2. The CDR3 contains 16 residues. Per germline, CDR1 MNHEY and CDR2 SVGEGT. The V segment lost 1 base and the J segment 1 base; nucleotides outside the gene matches: 1.

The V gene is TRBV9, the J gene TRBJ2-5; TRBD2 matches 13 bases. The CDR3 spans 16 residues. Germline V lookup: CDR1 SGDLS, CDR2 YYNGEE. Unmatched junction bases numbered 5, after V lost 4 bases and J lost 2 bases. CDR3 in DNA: TGTGCCAGCAGCATCGGACTAGCGGGAGTACAAGAGACCCAGTACTTC. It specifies CASSIGLAGVQETQYF.

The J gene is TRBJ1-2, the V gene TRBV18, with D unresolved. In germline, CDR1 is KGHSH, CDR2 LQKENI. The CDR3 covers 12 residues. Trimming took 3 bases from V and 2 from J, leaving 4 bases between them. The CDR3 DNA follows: TGTGCCAGCTCACCCCCGAACTATGGCTACACCTTC. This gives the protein CASSPPNYGYTF.

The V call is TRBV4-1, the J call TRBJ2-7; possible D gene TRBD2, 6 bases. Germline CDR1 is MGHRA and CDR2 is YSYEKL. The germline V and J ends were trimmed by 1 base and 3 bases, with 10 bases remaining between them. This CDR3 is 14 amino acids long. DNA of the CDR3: TGCGCCAGCAGCCAAGGCCGGGAGATCTACGAGCAGTACTTC. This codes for CASSQGREIYEQYF.

The CDR3 coding sequence is TGTGCCAGCAGCTCGTGGGGGGGCTCGCTGAACACTGAAGCTTTCTTT. This codes for CASSSWGGSLNTEAFF. V and J are TRBV7-2 and TRBJ1-1; possible D gene TRBD1, 6 bases. CDR1 is SGHTA, CDR2 FQGNSA, per germline. V dropped 4 bases and J dropped 0 bases, with 15 bases sitting between them. The length of the CDR3 is 16 residues. Filled out from reference TRBV7-2 and TRBJ1-1, the complete variable domain reads GAGVSQSPSNKVTEKGKDVELRCDPISGHTALYWYRQSLGQGLEFLIYFQGNSAPDKSGLPSDRFSAERTGGSVSTLTIQRTQQEDSAVYLCASSSWGGSLNTEAFFGQGTRLTVV.

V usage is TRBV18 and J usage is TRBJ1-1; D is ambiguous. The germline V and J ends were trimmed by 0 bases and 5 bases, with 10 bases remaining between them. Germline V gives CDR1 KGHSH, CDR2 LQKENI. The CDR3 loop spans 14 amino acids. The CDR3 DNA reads TGTGCCAGCTCACCACCGGTCAGGTTAACTGAAGCTTTCTTT. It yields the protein CASSPPVRLTEAFF.

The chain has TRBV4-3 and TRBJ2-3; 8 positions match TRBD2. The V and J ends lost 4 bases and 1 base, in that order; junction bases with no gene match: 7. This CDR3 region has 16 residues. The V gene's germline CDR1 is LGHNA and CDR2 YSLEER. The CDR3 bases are TGCGCCAGCAGCCGCACCGGGGGGGCAGGCACAGATACGCAGTATTTT. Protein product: CASSRTGGAGTDTQYF.

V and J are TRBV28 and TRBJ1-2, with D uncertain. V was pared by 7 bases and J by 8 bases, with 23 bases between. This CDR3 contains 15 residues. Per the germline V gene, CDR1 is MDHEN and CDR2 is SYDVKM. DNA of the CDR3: TGTGCCAGCACTTTCGGCCCTGGGGAGGCCTGGGGCTACACCTTC. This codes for CASTFGPGEAWGYTF.

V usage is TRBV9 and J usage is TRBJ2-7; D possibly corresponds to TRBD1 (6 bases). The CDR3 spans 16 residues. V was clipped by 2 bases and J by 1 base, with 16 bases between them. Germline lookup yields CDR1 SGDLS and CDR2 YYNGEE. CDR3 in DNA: TGTGCCAGCAGCGTCGGCGTCGGGACACTATCCTACGAGCAGTACTTC. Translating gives CASSVGVGTLSYEQYF.

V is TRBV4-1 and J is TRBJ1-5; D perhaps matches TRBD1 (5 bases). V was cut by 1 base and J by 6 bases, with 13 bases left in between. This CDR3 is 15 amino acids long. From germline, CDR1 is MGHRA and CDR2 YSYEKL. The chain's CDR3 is CASSQAVRVRQPQHF. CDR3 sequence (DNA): TGCGCCAGCAGCCAAGCGGTCAGGGTACGTCAGCCCCAGCATTTT.